This TCR beta chain is drawn from a study of control samples from healthy donors and cancer patients. Profiled with immunoSEQ multiplex PCR; TCRdb holds only in-frame clones, not every one. This sample has fewer than 120,000 clones, with around nine tenths found just once. Germline-derived CDR1 and CDR2 are MNHNY and SVGAGI (reference sequence). The V end lost 7 bases, the J end lost 8 bases, and 22 bases lay between the germline ends. The CDR3 totals 15 residues. Sequencing input: PBMCs. The source of this sequence is a woman aged 60-75 years with lung cancer. This chain uses TRBV6-6 with TRBJ2-3; D is possibly TRBD1 or TRBD2 (5 bases each). The CDR3 loop reads CASTPEGPTTGTQYF. The CDR3 DNA reads as TGTGCCAGCACGCCAGAGGGACCGACGACGGGTACGCAGTATTTT.